These T cell receptor beta chains were read from a single sample in a study of PD-L1 blockade in urothelial cancer. Method: immunoSEQ multiplex PCR; TCRdb's copy keeps in-frame clones and lacks some. Among under 50,000 clones, 70% to 90% were seen once, and the ten largest hold roughly a quarter. Sequencing was performed on PBMCs, taken around atezolizumab (anti-PD-L1) treatment. The receptor set was obtained from a man in his fifties or sixties with urothelial cancer. Both conserved end residues are part of each CDR3. A D gene is named only where the DNA matches it firmly. Part of the rows lack a size; the others show once, few, many or a class for expanded clones.

TRBJ2-7 TRBV2 TRBD1 . CASSESGGAGNEQYF TGTGCCAGCAGTGAATCAGGGGGCGCGGGGAACGAGCAGTACTTC
TRBJ1-3 TRBV19 . . CASSTSGVRSGNTIYF TGTGCCAGTAGTACCTCAGGGGTCCGCTCTGGAAACACCATATATTTT
TRBJ1-5 TRBV19 . . CASSIVTTRGGSNQPQHF TGTGCCAGTAGTATAGTCACAACGAGGGGGGGTAGCAATCAGCCCCAGCATTTT
TRBJ1-1 TRBV6-5 TRBD1 . CASSYATQGARTEAFF TGTGCCAGCAGTTACGCCACACAGGGGGCGCGAACTGAAGCTTTCTTT
TRBJ1-1 TRBV6-1 TRBD1 . CASRRGQGPGTEAFF TGTGCCAGCAGGAGAGGACAGGGGCCCGGCACTGAAGCTTTCTTT
TRBJ1-6 TRBV27 TRBD1 . CASSFGMTGLGSPLHF TGTGCCAGCAGTTTTGGGATGACAGGGTTAGGTTCACCCCTCCACTTT
TRBJ1-3 TRBV9 . few CASSVAPSGNTIYF TGTGCCAGCAGCGTAGCCCCTTCTGGAAACACCATATATTTT
TRBJ1-3 TRBV5-1 . . CASSPERAISGLSSGNTIYF TGCGCCAGCAGCCCTGAACGAGCTATTTCAGGGCTCAGCTCTGGAAACACCATATATTTT
TRBJ1-2 TRBV29-1 . . CSIEDTGQGYTF TGCAGCATTGAAGATACAGGGCAAGGCTACACCTTC
TRBJ2-6 TRBV7-8 TRBD1 . CASSLTGQGLSGANVLTF TGTGCCAGCAGCTTAACCGGACAGGGACTCTCTGGGGCCAACGTCCTGACTTTC
TRBJ1-5 TRBV25-1 TRBD1 . CASSQTGIARPQHF TGTGCCAGCAGCCAGACAGGGATTGCCCGGCCCCAGCATTTT
TRBJ2-7 TRBV6-5 . . CASNLTPSSGEQYF TGTGCCAGCAACCTTACCCCGAGCTCGGGCGAGCAGTACTTC
TRBJ1-3 TRBV12-5 . once CASGPGHEGNTIYF TGTGCTAGTGGTCCAGGACATGAAGGAAACACCATATATTTT
TRBJ1-5 TRBV2 TRBD1 . CASSLGQGQPQHF TGTGCCAGCAGCCTAGGACAGGGCCAGCCCCAGCATTTT
TRBJ1-2 TRBV19 . . CASSILGGGGYTF TGTGCCAGTAGTATCTTGGGGGGAGGTGGCTACACCTTC
TRBJ2-3 TRBV27 . . CASSLSGGTDTQYF TGTGCCAGCAGCCTATCAGGGGGCACAGATACGCAGTATTTT
TRBJ2-5 TRBV9 . . CASSAPGAGATQYF TGTGCCAGCAGCGCCCCCGGGGCGGGGGCGACCCAGTACTTC
TRBJ1-1 TRBV19 TRBD1 . CASSMQGGAFF TGTGCCAGTAGTATGCAGGGGGGCGCTTTCTTT
TRBJ1-2 TRBV2 . few CASGGSLYGYTF TGTGCCAGCGGGGGCAGCCTCTATGGCTACACCTTC
TRBJ1-2 TRBV9 TRBD1 . CASSVAAGGYGYTF TGTGCCAGCAGCGTAGCTGCAGGGGGATATGGCTACACCTTC
TRBJ1-6 TRBV4-3 TRBD1 . CASSLSTGVNSPLHF TGCGCCAGCAGCCTTTCGACAGGGGTTAATTCACCCCTCCACTTT
TRBJ2-1 TRBV6-5 TRBD2 . CASRSTSGGEQFF TGTGCCAGCAGATCGACTAGCGGGGGGGAGCAGTTCTTC
TRBJ1-1 TRBV6-6 TRBD1 . CASSPTGGTEAFF TGTGCCAGCAGCCCGACAGGGGGCACTGAAGCTTTCTTT
TRBJ1-1 TRBV5-1 TRBD1 few CASSLIQGTEAFF TGCGCCAGCAGCCTTATACAGGGGACTGAAGCTTTCTTT
TRBJ1-5 TRBV6-1 . once CASSEEGGSNQPQHF TGTGCCAGCAGTGAAGAAGGGGGTAGCAATCAGCCCCAGCATTTT
TRBJ2-2 TRBV2 TRBD1 . CASKEDRPAMTAF TGTGCCAGTAAAGAGGACAGGCCAGCGATGACCGCTTTT